The TCR beta chain described here comes from a study of T cells in localized non-small cell lung cancer. Measured with immunoSEQ multiplex PCR; TCRdb has only the in-frame clones, and not every one. The repertoire has around 41,000 clones, over 75% of them found once; the top ten carry 10% to 13%. Trimming shortened V by 2 bases and J by 2 bases, and 12 bases separated the two germline ends. Per the germline V gene, CDR1 is LNHDA and CDR2 is SQIVND (reference sequence). This CDR3 is 16 amino acids long. For this clone: Its cognate antigen is unknown.

General study findings and limits: There was higher T cell clonality in uninvolved adjacent lung than in tumor, and it was highest there. Multi-region tumor sequencing was not done, so intratumor heterogeneity could not be excluded. Adjacent lung was found to contain a median approximately 52 of the top 100 tumor clones. Increased T cell density in blood showed an association with longer overall survival.

The chain recombines TRBV19 with TRBJ1-4, with no clear D. The sample was PBMCs, taken before any cancer treatment. The origin of this receptor is a woman aged 35-75 years with stage II lung adenocarcinoma. The CDR3 region is CASSIQGIRTNEKLFF. CDR3 sequence (DNA): TGTGCCAGTAGTATACAAGGGATTCGGACTAATGAAAAACTGTTTTTT. The variable domain in full, completed from reference TRBV19 and TRBJ1-4, reads DGGITQSPKYLFRKEGQNVTLSCEQNLNHDAMYWYRQDPGQGLRLIYYSQIVNDFQKGDIAEGYSVSREKKESFPLTVTSAQKNPTAFYLCASSIQGIRTNEKLFFGSGTQLSVL.